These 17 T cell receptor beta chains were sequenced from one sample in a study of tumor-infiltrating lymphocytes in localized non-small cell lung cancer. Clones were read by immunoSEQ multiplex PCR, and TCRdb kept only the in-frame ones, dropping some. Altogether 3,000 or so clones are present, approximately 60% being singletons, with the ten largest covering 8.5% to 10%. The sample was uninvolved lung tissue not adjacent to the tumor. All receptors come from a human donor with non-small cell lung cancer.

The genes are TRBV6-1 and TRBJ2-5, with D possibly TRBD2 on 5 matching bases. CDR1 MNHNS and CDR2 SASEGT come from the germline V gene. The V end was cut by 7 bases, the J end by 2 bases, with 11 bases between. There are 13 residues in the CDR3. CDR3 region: CASTRAVQETQYF. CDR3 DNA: TGTGCCAGCACAAGAGCGGTACAAGAGACCCAGTACTTC.

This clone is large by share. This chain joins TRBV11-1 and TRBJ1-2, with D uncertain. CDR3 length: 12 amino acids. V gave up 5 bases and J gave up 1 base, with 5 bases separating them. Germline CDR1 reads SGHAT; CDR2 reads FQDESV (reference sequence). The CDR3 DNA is TGTGCCAGCAGCGGGAGTAACTATGGCTACACCTTC. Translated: CASSGSNYGYTF. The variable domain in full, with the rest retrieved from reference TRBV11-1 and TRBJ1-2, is EAEVAQSPRYKITEKSQAVAFWCDPISGHATLYWYRQILGQGPELLVQFQDESVVDDSQLPKDRFSAERLKGVDSTLKIQPAELGDSAMYLCASSGSNYGYTFGSGTRLTVV.

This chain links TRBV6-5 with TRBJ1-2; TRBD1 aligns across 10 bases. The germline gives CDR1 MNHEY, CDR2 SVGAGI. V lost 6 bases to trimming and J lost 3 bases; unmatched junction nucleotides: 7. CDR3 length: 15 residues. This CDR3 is CASRSTGGADYGYTF. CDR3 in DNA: TGTGCCAGCAGATCGACAGGGGGCGCGGACTATGGCTACACCTTC.

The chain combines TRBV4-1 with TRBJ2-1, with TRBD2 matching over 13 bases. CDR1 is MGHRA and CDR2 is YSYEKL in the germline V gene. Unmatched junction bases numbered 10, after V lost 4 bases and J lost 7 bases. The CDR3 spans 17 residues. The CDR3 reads CASSPRRTSGSGNEQFF. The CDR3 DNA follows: TGCGCCAGCAGCCCACGACGGACTAGCGGGAGTGGAAATGAGCAGTTCTTC.

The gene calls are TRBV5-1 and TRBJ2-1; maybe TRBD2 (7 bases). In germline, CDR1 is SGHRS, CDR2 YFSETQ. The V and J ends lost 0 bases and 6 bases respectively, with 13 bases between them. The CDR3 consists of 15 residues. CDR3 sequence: CASSLVVGGGNEQFF. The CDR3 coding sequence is TGCGCCAGCAGCTTGGTGGTGGGAGGGGGCAATGAGCAGTTCTTC.

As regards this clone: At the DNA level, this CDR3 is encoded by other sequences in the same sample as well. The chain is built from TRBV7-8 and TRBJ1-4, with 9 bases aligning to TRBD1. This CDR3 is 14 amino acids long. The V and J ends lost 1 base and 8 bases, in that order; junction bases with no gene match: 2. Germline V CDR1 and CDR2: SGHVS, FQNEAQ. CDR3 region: CASSLGGQGEKLFF. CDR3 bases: TGTGCCAGCAGCTTAGGTGGACAGGGGGAAAAACTGTTTTTT.

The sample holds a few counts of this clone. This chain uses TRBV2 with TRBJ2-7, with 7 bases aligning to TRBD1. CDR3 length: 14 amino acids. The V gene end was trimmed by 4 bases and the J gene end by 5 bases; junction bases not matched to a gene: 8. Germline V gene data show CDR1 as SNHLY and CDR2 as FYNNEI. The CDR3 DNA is TGTGCCAGCAGTGTGATCAGACAGGGCGACGAGCAGTACTTC. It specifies CASSVIRQGDEQYF.

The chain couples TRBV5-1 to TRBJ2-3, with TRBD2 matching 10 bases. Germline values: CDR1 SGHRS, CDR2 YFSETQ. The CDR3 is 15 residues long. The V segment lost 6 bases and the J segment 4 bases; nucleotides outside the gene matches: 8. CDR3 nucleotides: TGCGCCAGCAAGAAGCGGGAGGGCCGCCCAGATACGCAGTATTTT. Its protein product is CASKKREGRPDTQYF.

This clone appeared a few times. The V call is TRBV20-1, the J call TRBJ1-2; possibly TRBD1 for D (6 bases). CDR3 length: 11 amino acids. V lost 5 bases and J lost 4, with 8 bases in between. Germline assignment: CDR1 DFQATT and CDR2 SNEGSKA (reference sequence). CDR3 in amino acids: CSAPDSYGYTF. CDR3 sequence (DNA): TGCAGTGCTCCGGACAGCTATGGCTACACCTTC.

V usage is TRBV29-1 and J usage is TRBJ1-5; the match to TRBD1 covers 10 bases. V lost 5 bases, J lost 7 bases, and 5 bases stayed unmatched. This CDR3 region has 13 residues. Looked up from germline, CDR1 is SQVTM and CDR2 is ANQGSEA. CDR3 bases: TGCAGCGTTCTGACAGGGGGCTACCAGCCCCAGCATTTT. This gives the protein CSVLTGGYQPQHF.

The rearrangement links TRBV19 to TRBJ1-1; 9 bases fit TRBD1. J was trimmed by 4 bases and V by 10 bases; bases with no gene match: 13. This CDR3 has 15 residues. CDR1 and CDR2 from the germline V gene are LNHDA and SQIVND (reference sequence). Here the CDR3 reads CATQGGQGLGTEAFF. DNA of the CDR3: TGTGCCACCCAGGGGGGACAGGGATTAGGCACTGAAGCTTTCTTT.

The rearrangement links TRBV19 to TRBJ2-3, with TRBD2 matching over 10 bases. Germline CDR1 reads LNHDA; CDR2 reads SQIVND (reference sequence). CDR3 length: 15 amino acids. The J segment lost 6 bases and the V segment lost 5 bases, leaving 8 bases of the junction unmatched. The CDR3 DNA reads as TGTGCCAGTAGTCAGCGGGAGGGCCTTGGGGATACGCAGTATTTT. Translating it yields CASSQREGLGDTQYF.

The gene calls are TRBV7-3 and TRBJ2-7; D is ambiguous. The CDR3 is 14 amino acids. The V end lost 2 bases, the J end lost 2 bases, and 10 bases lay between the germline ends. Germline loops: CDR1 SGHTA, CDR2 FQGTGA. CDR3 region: CASSLSAGPYEQYF. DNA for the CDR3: TGTGCCAGCAGCTTATCCGCAGGCCCCTACGAGCAGTACTTC.

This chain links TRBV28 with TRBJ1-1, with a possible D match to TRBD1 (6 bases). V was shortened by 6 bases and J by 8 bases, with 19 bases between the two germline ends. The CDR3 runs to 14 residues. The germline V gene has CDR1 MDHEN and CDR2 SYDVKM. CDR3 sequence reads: CASRGKTGLIEAFF. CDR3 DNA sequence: TGTGCCAGCAGGGGAAAAACAGGGTTGATAGAAGCTTTCTTT. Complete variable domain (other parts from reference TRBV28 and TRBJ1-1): DVKVTQSSRYLVKRTGEKVFLECVQDMDHENMFWYRQDPGLGLRLIYFSYDVKMKEKGDIPEGYSVSREKKERFSLILESASTNQTSMYLCASRGKTGLIEAFFGQGTRLTVV.

The DNA for the CDR3 is TGTGCCAGTACCCGGGACGGGACTTACAATGAGCAGTTCTTC. Encoded protein: CASTRDGTYNEQFF. The chain links TRBV19 to TRBJ2-1, with D possibly TRBD2 on 6 matching bases. Trimming removed 7 bases at V and 4 bases at J, with 14 bases between. CDR1 is LNHDA and CDR2 is SQIVND in the germline V gene (reference sequence). The CDR3 totals 14 residues.

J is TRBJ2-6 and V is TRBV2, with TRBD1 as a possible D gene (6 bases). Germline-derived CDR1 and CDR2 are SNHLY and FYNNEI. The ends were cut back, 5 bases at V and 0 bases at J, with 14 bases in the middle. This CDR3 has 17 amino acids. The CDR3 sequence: CASSTGWVGSGANVLTF. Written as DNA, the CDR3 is TGTGCCAGCAGTACAGGGTGGGTTGGCTCTGGGGCCAACGTCCTGACTTTC.

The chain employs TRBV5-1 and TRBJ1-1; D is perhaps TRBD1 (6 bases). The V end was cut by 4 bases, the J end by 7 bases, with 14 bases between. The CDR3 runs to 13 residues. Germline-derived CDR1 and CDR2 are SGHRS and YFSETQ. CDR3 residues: CASSQRQADEAFF. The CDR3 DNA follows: TGCGCCAGCAGCCAGCGACAGGCTGATGAAGCTTTCTTT.